Each of the 29 T cell receptor beta chains below was sequenced from the same sample in a study of PD-1 blockade in classical Hodgkin lymphoma. Every patient experienced relapse after autologous stem cell transplantation, and brentuximab vedotin exposure varied. Here immunoSEQ multiplex PCR was the method, and the copy in TCRdb shows in-frame clones only, minus some. This repertoire shows tens of thousands of clones, approximately 88% found once; its top ten account for about 20%. Sample: peripheral blood mononuclear cells (PBMCs), taken at baseline. The receptors were gathered from a human donor with classical Hodgkin lymphoma.

The chain carries TRBV6-1 and TRBJ1-2, with D hard to call. This CDR3 region has 13 residues. Germline V lookup: CDR1 MNHNS, CDR2 SASEGT. V lost 10 bases, J lost 7 bases, and 19 bases lay in between. The CDR3 nucleotides read TGTGCCACCTCACTCCGGGTTTTTGGTGGCTACACCTTC. Translating gives CATSLRVFGGYTF.

The table lists this clone with a few counts. The chain joins TRBV5-6 to TRBJ1-1; D not resolved. Germline loops: CDR1 SGHDT, CDR2 YYEEEE. The CDR3 consists of 13 residues. V was cut by 4 bases and J by 0 bases, with 7 bases left in between. CDR3 sequence: CASSRQMNTEAFF. The CDR3 coding sequence is TGTGCCAGCAGCCGGCAGATGAACACTGAAGCTTTCTTT. Variable domain in full (rest from reference TRBV5-6 and TRBJ1-1): DAGVTQSPTHLIKTRGQQVTLRCSPKSGHDTVSWYQQALGQGPQFIFQYYEEEERQRGNFPDRFSGHQFPNYSSELNVNALLLGDSALYLCASSRQMNTEAFFGQGTRLTVV.

The CDR3 loop is CASSYSMSGDYEQYF. CDR3 in DNA: TGTGCCAGCAGTTACTCGATGTCAGGGGACTACGAGCAGTACTTC. The chain employs TRBV6-6 and TRBJ2-7; D is perhaps TRBD1 (6 bases). Germline V lookup: CDR1 MNHNY, CDR2 SVGAGI (reference sequence). With 0 bases removed from V and 3 bases from J, the gap between germline ends came to 12 bases. The CDR3 is 15 amino acids.

The CDR3 DNA is TGTGCCAGCTCACCACGGGGTTACGAGCAGTACTTC. It specifies CASSPRGYEQYF. The chain carries TRBV18 and TRBJ2-7; D is unresolved. Per the germline V gene, CDR1 is KGHSH and CDR2 is LQKENI. V lost 1 base and J lost 4, with 5 bases in between. The CDR3 spans 12 residues.

The chain uses TRBV27 and TRBJ1-1; D is perhaps TRBD1 (5 bases). Per the germline V gene, CDR1 is MNHEY and CDR2 is SMNVEV (reference sequence). V gave up 1 base and J gave up 6 bases, with 9 bases separating them. This CDR3 spans 13 amino acids. The CDR3 nucleotides read TGTGCCAGCAGTTTATTTGAAGGGGCTGAAGCTTTCTTT. Translating it yields CASSLFEGAEAFF.

The chain joins TRBV7-9 to TRBJ1-1; D gene uncertain. V was trimmed by 4 bases and J by 7 bases, leaving 10 bases between them. The CDR3 is made up of 12 amino acids. Germline V gives CDR1 SEHNR, CDR2 FQNEAQ (reference sequence). The CDR3 protein is CASSSSPIEAFF. The CDR3 DNA sequence: TGTGCCAGCAGCTCAAGTCCCATTGAAGCTTTCTTT. Drawing the rest from reference TRBV7-9 and TRBJ1-1, the complete variable domain is DTGVSQNPRHKITKRGQNVTFRCDPISEHNRLYWYRQTLGQGPEFLTYFQNEAQLEKSRLLSDRFSAERPKGSFSTLEIQRTEQGDSAMYLCASSSSPIEAFFGQGTRLTVV.

V usage is TRBV10-3 and J usage is TRBJ1-2, with D unclear. Trimming shortened V by 7 bases and J by 5 bases, and 14 bases separated the two germline ends. The CDR3 spans 13 residues. Germline V gene sequence: CDR1 ENHRY, CDR2 SYGVKD. CDR3 sequence: CAITPRAQYGYTF. The CDR3 DNA reads as TGTGCCATCACCCCCCGGGCCCAATATGGCTACACCTTC.

This chain joins TRBV28 and TRBJ1-1; D gene uncertain. There are 15 residues in the CDR3. The germline gives CDR1 MDHEN, CDR2 SYDVKM. Trimming took off 1 base at V and 0 bases at J, with 9 bases between the two ends. CDR3 sequence: CASSLFGSMNTEAFF. In DNA, the CDR3 is TGTGCCAGCAGTTTATTTGGGAGCATGAACACTGAAGCTTTCTTT.

This chain links TRBV13 with TRBJ2-7; D uncertain. This CDR3 has 13 residues. Germline CDR1 PRHDT, CDR2 FYEKMQ (reference sequence). V gave up 5 bases and J gave up 3 bases, with 11 bases separating them. CDR3 sequence: CASSPRRFYEQYF. Written as DNA, the CDR3 is TGTGCCAGCAGCCCAAGGCGTTTCTACGAGCAGTACTTC.

This sequence joins TRBV6-1 and TRBJ2-7, with 12 bases fitting TRBD1. CDR1 MNHNS and CDR2 SASEGT come from the germline V gene. This CDR3 has 13 amino acids. J gave up 9 bases and V 4 bases, and 4 bases lay outside the gene matches. The CDR3 bases are TGTGCCAGCAGTGCCGGGACAGGGGGCAGGCAGTACTTC. Its translation is CASSAGTGGRQYF.

The rearrangement uses TRBV4-1 and TRBJ2-2, with 8 nucleotides matching TRBD2. The CDR3 covers 16 residues. The germline gives CDR1 MGHRA, CDR2 YSYEKL. V dropped 3 bases and J dropped 3; count of bases not matched to a gene: 6. The CDR3 sequence is CASSQPLAVDTGELFF. The CDR3 DNA reads TGCGCCAGCAGCCAGCCACTAGCGGTGGACACCGGGGAGCTGTTTTTT.

The chain uses TRBV27 and TRBJ1-1, with a possible D match to TRBD1 (5 bases). The CDR3 has 14 amino acids. Trimming left V 5 bases short and J 4 bases short, with 14 bases between. Germline V CDR1 and CDR2: MNHEY, SMNVEV (reference sequence). The CDR3 loop reads CASSIAVGGTEAFF. DNA of the CDR3: TGTGCCAGCAGTATAGCCGTCGGGGGCACTGAAGCTTTCTTT.

The CDR3 spells CASSQEYAGGSVYGYTF. The CDR3 DNA reads TGCGCCAGCAGTCAGGAATATGCAGGGGGCTCGGTCTATGGCTACACCTTC. The J gene is TRBJ1-2, the V gene TRBV4-1; 8 bases line up with TRBD1. CDR1 and CDR2 from the germline V gene are MGHRA and YSYEKL. The CDR3 has 17 residues. Trimming took 6 bases from V and 4 from J; bases not matched to a gene: 16.

This clone was found a few times. The chain is built from TRBV30 and TRBJ1-2; 9 bases map to TRBD1. This CDR3 spans 14 amino acids. The J segment lost 2 bases and the V segment lost 3 bases, leaving 4 bases of the junction unmatched. Looked up from germline, CDR1 is GTSNPN and CDR2 is SVGIG (reference sequence). This chain's CDR3 is CAWSRDRANYGYTF. For the CDR3, the DNA is TGTGCCTGGAGCAGGGACAGGGCCAACTATGGCTACACCTTC.

This sequence joins TRBV19 and TRBJ1-1; 7 bases line up with TRBD1. J was trimmed by 8 bases and V by 5 bases; bases with no gene match: 5. The CDR3 extends over 12 amino acids. CDR1 LNHDA and CDR2 SQIVND come from the germline V gene (reference sequence). DNA for the CDR3: TGTGCCAGTAGTCCCAGGGGGTCAGAAGCTTTCTTT. This gives the protein CASSPRGSEAFF.

This clone was observed once. The chain combines TRBV5-1 with TRBJ1-1; unclear D gene. Between the trimmed V and J ends, which lost 0 bases and 1 base, there was a span of 7 bases. This CDR3 has 14 amino acids. CDR1 and CDR2 from the germline V gene are SGHRS and YFSETQ. CDR3 amino acids: CASSLAWGNTEAFF. In nucleotides, the CDR3 is TGCGCCAGCAGCTTGGCTTGGGGGAACACTGAAGCTTTCTTT.

V gene TRBV11-2 combines with J gene TRBJ1-1; D not resolved. V was shortened by 5 bases and J by 7 bases, with 20 bases between the two germline ends. Germline CDR1 and CDR2: SGHAT and FQNNGV. The CDR3 loop spans 15 amino acids. CDR3 sequence (DNA): TGTGCCAGCAGCCTCGTCGAAGTAGGGTACAGTGAAGCTTTCTTT. Translating gives CASSLVEVGYSEAFF.

V and J are TRBV23-1 and TRBJ1-5; TRBD1 matches at 8 bases. TRBV23-1 is labeled an ORF, and its function is uncertain. This CDR3 is 17 amino acids long. V lost 0 bases and J lost 2; bases outside the gene matches: 6. CDR3 coding DNA: TGCGCCAGCAGTCAATCAGAGGACAGGGAGGGCAATCAGCCCCAGCATTTT. Its protein product is CASSQSEDREGNQPQHF.

The V call is TRBV5-6, the J call TRBJ1-1, with no clear D. V was clipped by 2 bases and J by 1 base, with 6 bases between them. Germline CDR1 is SGHDT and CDR2 is YYEEEE. The CDR3 has 13 residues. The DNA of the CDR3 is TGTGCCAGCAGCTTCCCTTCGAACACTGAAGCTTTCTTT. Translated, it gives CASSFPSNTEAFF.

The V gene is TRBV6-6, the J gene TRBJ2-2, with 7 bases lining up with TRBD2. Germline lookup yields CDR1 MNHNY and CDR2 SVGAGI (reference sequence). V trimming: 7 bases; J trimming: 3 bases; junction bases outside the gene matches: 11. The CDR3 is 16 residues long. CDR3 sequence (DNA): TGTGCCAGCATGAGAAGGGTTGCGGGGGACACCGGGGAGCTGTTTTTT. It codes for CASMRRVAGDTGELFF.

V and J are TRBV27 and TRBJ1-2; D unclear. The CDR3 contains 13 residues. Germline V gives CDR1 MNHEY, CDR2 SMNVEV (reference sequence). V dropped 2 bases and J dropped 6 bases, with 10 bases sitting between them. The DNA of the CDR3 is TGTGCCAGCAGTTTAATGGGGTACGATGGCTACACCTTC. It specifies CASSLMGYDGYTF.

This clone was detected only once. The V gene is TRBV7-2, the J gene TRBJ2-4, with TRBD2 matching over 10 bases. This CDR3 contains 16 residues. The germline CDR1 and CDR2 sequences are SGHTA and FQGNSA. V gave up 2 bases and J gave up 4 bases; unmatched junction bases: 5. The CDR3 DNA sequence: TGTGCCAGCAGCTTATCAGGGACTAGCGTTAAAAACATTCAGTACTTC. Its protein is CASSLSGTSVKNIQYF.

The chain carries TRBV29-1 and TRBJ2-7; 7 bases map to TRBD2. The CDR3 extends over 16 amino acids. Germline CDR1 is SQVTM and CDR2 is ANQGSEA. Trimming at V came to 0 bases and at J to 1 base, leaving 9 bases not matched to a gene. CDR3 protein: CSVEDREASGSYEQYF. The CDR3 region has the DNA TGCAGCGTTGAAGATCGGGAGGCTAGCGGATCCTACGAGCAGTACTTC.

The chain joins TRBV28 to TRBJ2-7; D is unresolved. The germline V and J ends were trimmed by 8 bases and 3 bases, with 17 bases remaining between them. CDR3 size: 14 residues. Looked up from germline, CDR1 is MDHEN and CDR2 is SYDVKM. The CDR3 sequence: CASSTDLTGYEQYF. CDR3 bases: TGTGCCAGCTCTACTGACCTAACCGGCTACGAGCAGTACTTC.

The genes are TRBV7-2 and TRBJ1-2; D not certain. V was shortened by 0 bases and J by 8 bases, with 13 bases between the two germline ends. There are 14 residues in the CDR3. Per the germline V gene, CDR1 is SGHTA and CDR2 is FQGNSA. DNA for the CDR3: TGTGCCAGCAGCTTAGCAGGTTCTTGGGGAGGCTACACCTTC. Protein sequence: CASSLAGSWGGYTF.

The chain employs TRBV7-6 and TRBJ2-1; 10 nucleotides match TRBD1. The V gene's germline CDR1 is SGHVS and CDR2 FNYEAQ. CDR3 length equals 16 residues. Trimming cost V 5 bases and J 2 bases; bases outside gene matches: 6. CDR3 region: CASSMRDRGPYNEQFF. The CDR3 region has the DNA TGTGCCAGCAGCATGCGGGACAGGGGACCCTACAATGAGCAGTTCTTC. Based on the CDR3 plus reference TRBV7-6 and TRBJ2-1, the full variable domain is GAGVSQSPRYKVTKRGQDVALRCDPISGHVSLYWYRQALGQGPEFLTYFNYEAQQDKSGLPNDRFSAERPEGSISTLTIQRTEQRDSAMYRCASSMRDRGPYNEQFFGPGTRLTVL.

This clone was picked up one time. The chain couples TRBV29-1 to TRBJ1-2, with D unresolved. V lost 0 bases, J lost 2 bases, and 13 bases lay in between. The CDR3 runs to 15 residues. The germline CDR1 and CDR2 sequences are SQVTM and ANQGSEA. The CDR3 reads CSVEDATVRNYGYTF. The CDR3 DNA reads as TGCAGCGTTGAAGATGCCACGGTGAGAAACTATGGCTACACCTTC.

The CDR3 is CASSRLSGDTQYF. The CDR3 DNA reads as TGTGCCAGCAGTCGACTTAGCGGAGATACGCAGTATTTT. This sequence joins TRBV6-6 and TRBJ2-3; D possibly corresponds to TRBD2 (6 bases). With 5 bases removed from V and 5 bases from J, the gap between germline ends came to 11 bases. This CDR3 comprises 13 residues. The V gene's germline CDR1 is MNHNY and CDR2 SVGAGI (reference sequence).

The chain is built from TRBV27 and TRBJ1-5; D is uncertain. V was shortened by 5 bases and J by 0 bases, with 11 bases between the two germline ends. The CDR3 contains 15 residues. The germline V gene has CDR1 MNHEY and CDR2 SMNVEV (reference sequence). This CDR3 is CASSPQAFSNQPQHF. The CDR3 DNA follows: TGTGCCAGCAGTCCCCAAGCCTTTAGCAATCAGCCCCAGCATTTT.